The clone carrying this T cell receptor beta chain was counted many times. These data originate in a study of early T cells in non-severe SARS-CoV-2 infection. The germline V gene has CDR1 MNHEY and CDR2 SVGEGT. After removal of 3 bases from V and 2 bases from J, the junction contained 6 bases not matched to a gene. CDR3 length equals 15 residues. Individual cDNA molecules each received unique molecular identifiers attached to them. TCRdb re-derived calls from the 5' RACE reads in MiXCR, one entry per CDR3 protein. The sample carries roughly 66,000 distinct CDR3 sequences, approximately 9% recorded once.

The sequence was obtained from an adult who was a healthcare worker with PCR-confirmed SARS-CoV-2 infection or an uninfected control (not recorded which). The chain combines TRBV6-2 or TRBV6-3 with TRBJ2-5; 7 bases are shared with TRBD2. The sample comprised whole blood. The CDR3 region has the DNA TGTGCCAGCAGTTATCCGACTAGCAGGCAAGAGACCCAGTACTTC. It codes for CASSYPTSRQETQYF.